The 25 T cell receptor beta chains listed next were all sequenced from one sample in a study of early T cells in non-severe SARS-CoV-2 infection. TCRdb reprocessed the 5' RACE reads via MiXCR and lists one record per CDR3 protein. Among 80,000 to 100,000 distinct CDR3 sequences listed, roughly an eighth were seen once. Sample: whole blood. The receptor set was obtained from an adult who was a healthcare worker with PCR-confirmed SARS-CoV-2 infection or an uninfected control (not recorded which).

This clonotype has ten or more counts. V and J are TRBV19 and TRBJ2-3; no clear D gene. The germline gives CDR1 LNHDA, CDR2 SQIVND (reference sequence). V shed 3 bases and J shed 3 bases, with 13 bases lying between them. The CDR3 covers 15 residues. This CDR3 is CASSIWLGPTDTQYF. Here the CDR3 DNA reads TGTGCCAGTAGTATTTGGCTAGGACCAACAGATACGCAGTATTTT.

The gene calls are TRBV20-1 and TRBJ2-7, with D perhaps matching TRBD1 (5 bases). This CDR3 has 14 amino acids. The germline V and J ends were trimmed by 3 bases and 3 bases, with 15 bases remaining between them. Per germline, CDR1 DFQATT and CDR2 SNEGSKA (reference sequence). The CDR3 loop is CSARGAGNSYEQYF. The CDR3, as DNA: TGCAGTGCTAGGGGTGCAGGGAACAGCTACGAGCAGTACTTC.

The CDR3 region is CASSQPGTGPGELFF. CDR3 bases: TGTGCCAGCAGCCAACCCGGGACAGGGCCCGGGGAGCTGTTTTTT. The gene calls are TRBV6-2 or TRBV6-3 and TRBJ2-2; 9 bases agree with TRBD1. The V gene's germline CDR1 is MNHEY and CDR2 SVGEGT. The CDR3 sequence is 15 residues long. The J segment lost 6 bases and the V segment lost 6 bases, leaving 8 bases of the junction unmatched.

The V gene is TRBV7-8, the J gene TRBJ2-1; D is perhaps TRBD1 or TRBD2 (6 bases each). V lost 5 bases and J 4 bases, leaving 18 bases between the germline ends. From germline, CDR1 is SGHVS and CDR2 FQNEAQ. CDR3 length equals 16 residues. The chain's CDR3 is CASSLGWGAVYNEQFF. For the CDR3, the DNA is TGTGCCAGCAGCCTCGGGTGGGGGGCAGTTTACAATGAGCAGTTCTTC.

This clonotype was recorded many times. V gene TRBV11-3 combines with J gene TRBJ2-1, with TRBD2 matching over 7 bases. The CDR3 extends over 17 amino acids. V lost 1 base to trimming and J lost 4 bases; unmatched junction nucleotides: 10. Germline V gene sequence: CDR1 SGHNT, CDR2 YENEEA. The CDR3 protein is CASSLGWASGLYNEQFF. The CDR3 DNA follows: TGTGCCAGCAGCTTAGGGTGGGCTAGCGGACTTTACAATGAGCAGTTCTTC.

The V and J genes are TRBV7-3 and TRBJ1-1; D is uncertain. The V end lost 5 bases, the J end lost 4 bases, and 14 bases lay between the germline ends. CDR3 length: 14 amino acids. Germline-derived CDR1 and CDR2 are SGHTA and FQGTGA. DNA of the CDR3: TGTGCCAGCAGCGGACTCCTGGGCAGCACTGAAGCTTTCTTT. Translating gives CASSGLLGSTEAFF.

The chain recombines TRBV5-1 with TRBJ2-4; D unclear. The germline CDR1 and CDR2 sequences are SGHRS and YFSETQ. There are 15 residues in the CDR3. Trimming left V 0 bases short and J 7 bases short, with 14 bases between. For the CDR3, the DNA is TGCGCCAGCAGCTTGGAAGGGTTCATTGGGAACATTCAGTACTTC. Its protein is CASSLEGFIGNIQYF.

V and J are TRBV27 and TRBJ1-2; maybe TRBD1 (5 bases). This CDR3 is 13 amino acids long. CDR1 and CDR2 (germline): MNHEY, SMNVEV (reference sequence). V was trimmed by 5 bases and J by 3 bases, leaving 10 bases between them. The CDR3: CASSTGPDYGYTF. The CDR3 DNA follows: TGTGCCAGCAGTACGGGACCAGACTATGGCTACACCTTC.

Only a few counts were recorded for this clonotype. This sequence joins TRBV9 and TRBJ1-2; TRBD1 aligns across 8 bases. After removal of 4 bases from V and 6 bases from J, the junction contained 5 bases not matched to a gene. The germline V gene encodes CDR1 SGDLS and CDR2 YYNGEE. The CDR3 has 13 amino acids. The CDR3 DNA follows: TGTGCCAGCAGCTCATGGACAGGGCATGGCTACACCTTC. Translation: CASSSWTGHGYTF.

This clonotype occurred many times. V usage is TRBV11-1 and J usage is TRBJ2-1; D remains unclear. Trimming removed 5 bases from V and 6 bases from J, with 5 bases in between. CDR3 size: 11 residues. Germline values: CDR1 SGHAT, CDR2 FQDESV (reference sequence). Written as DNA, the CDR3 is TGTGCCAGCAGCGGAAGCAATGAGCAGTTCTTC. Encoded protein: CASSGSNEQFF.

This clonotype was detected only a few times. The CDR3 nucleotides read TGCAGTGCTGCCGGGACAGTCGAATCACCCCTCCACTTT. Protein product: CSAAGTVESPLHF. The gene calls are TRBV20-1 and TRBJ1-6, with TRBD1 matching over 7 bases. In germline, CDR1 is DFQATT, CDR2 SNEGSKA (reference sequence). With V trimmed by 5 bases and J by 10 bases, 8 bases remained unmatched. The CDR3 extends over 13 amino acids.

This clonotype was recorded many times. J is TRBJ2-1 and V is TRBV4-3, with a tentative D call TRBD1 (6 bases). V gave up 0 bases and J gave up 3 bases, with 12 bases separating them. The CDR3 sequence is 16 residues long. The germline CDR1 and CDR2 sequences are LGHNA and YSLEER. The chain's CDR3 is CASSQDSRRGYNEQFF. Written as DNA, the CDR3 is TGCGCCAGCAGCCAAGATTCCCGCAGGGGCTACAATGAGCAGTTCTTC.

This chain connects TRBV2 to TRBJ2-7; TRBD1 is a possible D gene (6 bases). The germline V gene encodes CDR1 SNHLY and CDR2 FYNNEI. The CDR3 has 12 residues. V lost 6 bases and J 5 bases, leaving 11 bases between the germline ends. The CDR3 loop is CASSQPGDEQYF. In DNA form, the CDR3 reads TGTGCCAGCAGCCAACCAGGGGACGAGCAGTACTTC.

In its sample, this clonotype was seen a few times. J is TRBJ2-3 and V is TRBV20-1, with D perhaps assigned TRBD1 or TRBD2 (5 bases each). Per germline, CDR1 DFQATT and CDR2 SNEGSKA (reference sequence). V was cut by 6 bases and J by 4 bases, with 14 bases left in between. The CDR3 has 13 amino acids. The CDR3 reads CSARIRGSDTQYF. The CDR3 bases are TGCAGTGCCAGAATCCGGGGCTCAGATACGCAGTATTTT.

This rearrangement joins TRBV7-3 to TRBJ2-5, with D unclear. In germline, CDR1 is SGHTA, CDR2 FQGTGA. V lost 5 bases and J lost 1, with 11 bases in between. CDR3 length equals 14 residues. The CDR3 bases are TGTGCCAGCAGCCCCTCCAGGAGCCAAGAGACCCAGTACTTC. Translating gives CASSPSRSQETQYF. The whole variable domain, remainder taken from reference TRBV7-3 and TRBJ2-5, is GAGVSQTPSNKVTEKGKYVELRCDPISGHTALYWYRQSLGQGPEFLIYFQGTGAADDSGLPNDRFFAVRPEGSVSTLKIQRTERGDSAVYLCASSPSRSQETQYFGPGTRLLVL.

The gene calls are TRBV5-8 and TRBJ2-1; 13 bases map to TRBD2. CDR1 is SGHTS and CDR2 is YDEGEE in the germline V gene. CDR3 length: 16 residues. The V segment lost 4 bases and the J segment 10 bases; nucleotides outside the gene matches: 11. The chain's CDR3 is CASSRRLAGGLREQFF. The CDR3 bases are TGTGCCAGCAGCCGACGACTAGCGGGAGGCCTTAGGGAGCAGTTCTTC.

J is TRBJ2-5 and V is TRBV5-1; D tentatively fits TRBD1 or TRBD2 (6 bases each). Trimming took off 8 bases at V and 4 bases at J, with 15 bases between the two ends. CDR1 is SGHRS and CDR2 is YFSETQ in the germline V gene. The CDR3 spans 13 residues. CDR3 sequence (DNA): TGCGCCAGGAGTAATGGGGGGCGAGAGACCCAGTACTTC. Amino acid sequence: CARSNGGRETQYF.

The chain joins TRBV29-1 to TRBJ2-1; D is ambiguous. The germline V gene has CDR1 SQVTM and CDR2 ANQGSEA. The germline V and J ends were trimmed by 4 bases and 10 bases, with 14 bases remaining between them. This CDR3 spans 12 amino acids. The CDR3 sequence: CSVVPFADEQFF. For the CDR3, the DNA is TGCAGCGTTGTTCCGTTTGCTGACGAGCAGTTCTTC.

The chain carries TRBV9 and TRBJ2-3; 11 positions agree with TRBD2. The CDR3 runs to 15 residues. V lost 0 bases and J lost 5; bases outside the gene matches: 2. The germline gives CDR1 SGDLS, CDR2 YYNGEE. The CDR3 here is CASSVGGLAGDTQYF. The DNA for the CDR3 is TGTGCCAGCAGCGTAGGTGGACTAGCGGGAGATACGCAGTATTTT.

In this sample, this clonotype turned up a few times. J is TRBJ1-6 and V is TRBV7-2, with no clear D. The germline CDR1 and CDR2 sequences are SGHTA and FQGNSA. The germline V and J ends were trimmed by 1 base and 10 bases, with 11 bases remaining between them. This CDR3 contains 14 residues. The CDR3 DNA reads as TGTGCCAGCAGCTTAGGATTAGATGGGTCACCCCTCCACTTT. It codes for CASSLGLDGSPLHF.

There are a few counts of this clonotype. The chain carries TRBV7-9 and TRBJ1-2; tentatively, D is TRBD1 (6 bases). The germline CDR1 and CDR2 sequences are SEHNR and FQNEAQ (reference sequence). CDR3 size: 13 residues. The ends were cut back, 1 base at V and 6 bases at J, with 9 bases in the middle. CDR3 loop: CASSLEAGDGYTF. CDR3 nucleotides: TGTGCCAGCAGCTTAGAAGCAGGGGATGGCTACACCTTC.

V usage is TRBV20-1 and J usage is TRBJ2-2, with TRBD2 matching over 8 bases. Per the germline V gene, CDR1 is DFQATT and CDR2 is SNEGSKA (reference sequence). V lost 1 base, J lost 8 bases, and 9 bases stayed unmatched. This CDR3 spans 15 amino acids. CDR3 in amino acids: CSARGERGKTGELFF. The CDR3 coding sequence is TGCAGTGCTAGAGGGGAGCGGGGGAAGACTGGGGAGCTGTTTTTT.

In its sample, this clonotype was seen a few times. V and J are TRBV20-1 and TRBJ2-1; D possibly corresponds to TRBD2 (5 bases). Between the trimmed V and J ends, which lost 0 bases and 9 bases, there was a span of 15 bases. The germline CDR1 and CDR2 sequences are DFQATT and SNEGSKA (reference sequence). The CDR3 is 14 amino acids. DNA for the CDR3: TGCAGTGCTAGAGATTCGTTAGGACTTAGTGAGCAGTTCTTC. Its translation is CSARDSLGLSEQFF.

There are a few counts of this clonotype. The chain employs TRBV20-1 and TRBJ2-5; D may be TRBD1 (6 bases). This CDR3 has 12 amino acids. The V gene's germline CDR1 is DFQATT and CDR2 SNEGSKA (reference sequence). V lost 6 bases, J lost 2 bases, and 10 bases lay in between. CDR3 DNA sequence: TGCAGTGCAGATGACAGGCAAGAGACCCAGTACTTC. It codes for CSADDRQETQYF.

This clonotype has ten or more counts. V gene TRBV24-1 combines with J gene TRBJ2-1; 8 nucleotides align to TRBD1. V was pared by 2 bases and J by 13 bases, with 6 bases of the junction left unmatched. Germline V CDR1 and CDR2: KGHDR, SFDVKD. This CDR3 is 13 amino acids long. CDR3 DNA sequence: TGTGCCACCAGTGATTCAAAGACAGGGGTCCAGTTCTTC. Translation gives CATSDSKTGVQFF.